This T cell receptor (beta chain) was sequenced during a study of CD8+ T cells in alopecia areata. The treatment: oral pan-JAK inhibitor, 5-10 mg twice daily. The CDR3 is made up of 14 amino acids. The ends were cut back, 4 bases at V and 2 bases at J, with 8 bases in the middle. Germline lookup yields CDR1 LGHNA and CDR2 YSLEER. Sequencing used cDNA as its template, made by extracting RNA and reverse transcribing it. The protocol was immunoSEQ multiplex PCR, while the TCRdb copy is restricted to in-frame clones and leaves out a portion. Of roughly 120,000 clones listed, roughly 63% are singletons. The sequencing used CD8+ T cells sorted from blood, collected at week 4, from a patient treated with tofacitinib. This TCR was recovered from a human donor with alopecia areata. The chain uses TRBV4-3 and TRBJ2-2; D may be TRBD1 (6 bases). CDR3 in DNA: TGCGCCAGCAGCCGGGGGCGTAACACCGGGGAGCTGTTTTTT. Protein sequence: CASSRGRNTGELFF.